The TCR beta chain described here comes from a study of cytomegalovirus exposure and HLA in healthy donors. Study information: Genotyping of more than 300 donors showed that 70% to 90% belonged to the Caucasian-associated ancestry cluster. Whole-study findings and limits: Later work associated roughly 15,000 TCR beta sequences with HLA alleles at 0.05 false discovery rate. Presence/absence comparisons presumed near-even sequencing depth among donors.

Each of the donors was a healthy bone marrow donor. Trimming cost V 7 bases and J 7 bases, with 20 bases left between them. The V gene's germline CDR1 is MNHEY and CDR2 SMNVEV (reference sequence). CDR3 size: 14 residues. PCR was performed using 60 Vbeta and 13 Jbeta primers. TCRdb keeps only in-frame clones here, not all; method: immunoSEQ multiplex PCR. The data contain 180,000 or so clones, about four fifths of them seen just once; the ten biggest clones take up roughly 5%. Points on this clone: Antigen specificity is unknown.

This sequence was found in a woman in her late teens or twenties in good health and CMV-seropositive. The chain is built from TRBV27 and TRBJ2-7; the D gene is possibly TRBD2 (7 bases). Sequencing was done on a sample of PBMCs. CDR3 nucleotide sequence: TGTGCCAGCACCTCTCTCCCACAGGGAGGGGAGCAGTACTTC. Translation gives CASTSLPQGGEQYF.